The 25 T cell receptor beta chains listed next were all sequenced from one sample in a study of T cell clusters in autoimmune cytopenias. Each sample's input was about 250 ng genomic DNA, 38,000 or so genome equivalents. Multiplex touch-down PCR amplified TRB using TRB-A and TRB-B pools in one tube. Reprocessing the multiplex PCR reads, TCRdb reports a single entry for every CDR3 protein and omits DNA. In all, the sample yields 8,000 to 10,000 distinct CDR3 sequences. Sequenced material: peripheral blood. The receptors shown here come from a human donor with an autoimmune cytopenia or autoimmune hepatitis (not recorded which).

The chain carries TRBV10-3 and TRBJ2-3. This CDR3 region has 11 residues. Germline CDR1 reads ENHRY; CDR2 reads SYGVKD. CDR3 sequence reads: CAISVSDTQYF.

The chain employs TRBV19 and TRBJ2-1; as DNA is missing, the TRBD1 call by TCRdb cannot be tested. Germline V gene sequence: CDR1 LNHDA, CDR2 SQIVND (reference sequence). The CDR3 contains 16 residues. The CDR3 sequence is CASSRKDRGLYNEQFF.

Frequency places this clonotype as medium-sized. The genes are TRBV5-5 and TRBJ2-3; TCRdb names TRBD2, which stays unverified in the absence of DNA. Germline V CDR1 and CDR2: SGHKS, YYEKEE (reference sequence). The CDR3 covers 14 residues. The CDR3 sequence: CASSSLGAPDTQYF.

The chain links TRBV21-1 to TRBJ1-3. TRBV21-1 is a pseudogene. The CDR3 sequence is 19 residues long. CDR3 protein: CASSKSGGPWTITGNTIYF.

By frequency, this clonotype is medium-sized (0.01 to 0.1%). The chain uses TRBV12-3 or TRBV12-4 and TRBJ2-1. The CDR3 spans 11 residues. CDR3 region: CASSHINEQFF.

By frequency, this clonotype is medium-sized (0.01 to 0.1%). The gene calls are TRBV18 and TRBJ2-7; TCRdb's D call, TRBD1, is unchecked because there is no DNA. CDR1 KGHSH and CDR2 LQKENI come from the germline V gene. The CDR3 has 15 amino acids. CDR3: CASSFAGPISYEQYF.

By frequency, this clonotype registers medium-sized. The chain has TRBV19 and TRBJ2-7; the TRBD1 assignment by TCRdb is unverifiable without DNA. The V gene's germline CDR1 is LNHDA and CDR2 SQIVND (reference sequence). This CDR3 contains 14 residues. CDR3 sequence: CASSLQGTALEQYF.

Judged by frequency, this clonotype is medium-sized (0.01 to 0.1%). CDR3 sequence reads: CASRGTGTGSGTQYF. The chain recombines TRBV6-5 with TRBJ2-5; absent DNA, TCRdb's TRBD1 call cannot be checked. CDR1 and CDR2 from the germline V gene are MNHEY and SVGAGI. This CDR3 comprises 15 residues.

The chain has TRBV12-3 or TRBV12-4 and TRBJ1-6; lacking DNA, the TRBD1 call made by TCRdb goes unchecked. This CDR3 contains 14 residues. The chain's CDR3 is CASSTTGGTSPLHF.

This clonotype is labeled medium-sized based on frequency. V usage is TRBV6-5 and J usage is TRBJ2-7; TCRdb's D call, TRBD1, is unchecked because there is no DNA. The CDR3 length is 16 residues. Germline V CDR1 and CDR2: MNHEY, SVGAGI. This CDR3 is CASTASGGRGVYEQYF.

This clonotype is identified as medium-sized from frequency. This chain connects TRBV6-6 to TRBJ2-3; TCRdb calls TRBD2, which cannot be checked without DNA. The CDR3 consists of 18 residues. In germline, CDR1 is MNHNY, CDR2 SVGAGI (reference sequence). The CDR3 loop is CASSFGTSGRKHTDTQYF.

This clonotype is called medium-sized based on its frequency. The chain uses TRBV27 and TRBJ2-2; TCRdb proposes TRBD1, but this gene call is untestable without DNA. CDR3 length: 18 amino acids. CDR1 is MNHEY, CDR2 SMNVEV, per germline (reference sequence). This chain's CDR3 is CASSLLVPGQGSTGELFF.

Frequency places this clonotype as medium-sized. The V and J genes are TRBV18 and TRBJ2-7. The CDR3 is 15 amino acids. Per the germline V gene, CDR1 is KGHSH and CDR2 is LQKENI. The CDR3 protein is CASSPSTSLLYEQYF. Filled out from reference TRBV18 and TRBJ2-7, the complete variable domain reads NAGVMQNPRHLVRRRGQEARLRCSPMKGHSHVYWYRQLPEEGLKFMVYLQKENIIDESGMPKERFSAEFPKEGPSILRIQQVVRGDSAAYFCASSPSTSLLYEQYFGPGTRLTVT.

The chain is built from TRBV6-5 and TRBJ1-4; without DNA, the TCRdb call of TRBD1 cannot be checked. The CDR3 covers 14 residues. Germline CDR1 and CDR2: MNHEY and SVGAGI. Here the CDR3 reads CASRDRASNEKLFF.

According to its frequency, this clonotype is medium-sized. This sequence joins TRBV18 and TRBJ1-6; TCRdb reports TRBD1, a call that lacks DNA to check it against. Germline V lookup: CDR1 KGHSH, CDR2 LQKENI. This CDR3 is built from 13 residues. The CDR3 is CASSRDKVSPLHF. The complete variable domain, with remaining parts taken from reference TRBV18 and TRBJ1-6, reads NAGVMQNPRHLVRRRGQEARLRCSPMKGHSHVYWYRQLPEEGLKFMVYLQKENIIDESGMPKERFSAEFPKEGPSILRIQQVVRGDSAAYFCASSRDKVSPLHFGNGTRLTVT.

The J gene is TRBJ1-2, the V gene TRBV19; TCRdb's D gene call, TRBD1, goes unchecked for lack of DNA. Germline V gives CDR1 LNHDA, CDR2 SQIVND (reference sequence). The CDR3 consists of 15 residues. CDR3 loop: CASRLQGAVSYGYTF.

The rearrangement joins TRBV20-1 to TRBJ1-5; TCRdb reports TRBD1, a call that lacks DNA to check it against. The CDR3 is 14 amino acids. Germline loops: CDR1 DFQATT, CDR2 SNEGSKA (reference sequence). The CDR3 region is CSASVTDSNQPQHF.

CDR3 protein: CASSENPDQPQHF. V gene TRBV6-5 combines with J gene TRBJ1-5. CDR1 is MNHEY, CDR2 SVGAGI, per germline. The CDR3 extends over 13 amino acids.

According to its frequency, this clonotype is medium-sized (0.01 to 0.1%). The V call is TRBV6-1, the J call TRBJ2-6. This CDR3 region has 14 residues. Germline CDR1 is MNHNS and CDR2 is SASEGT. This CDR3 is CASVGLSGANVLTF.

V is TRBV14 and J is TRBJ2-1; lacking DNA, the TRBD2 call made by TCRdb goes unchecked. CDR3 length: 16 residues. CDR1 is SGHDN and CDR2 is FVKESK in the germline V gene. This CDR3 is CASSSSGGIFYNEQFF.

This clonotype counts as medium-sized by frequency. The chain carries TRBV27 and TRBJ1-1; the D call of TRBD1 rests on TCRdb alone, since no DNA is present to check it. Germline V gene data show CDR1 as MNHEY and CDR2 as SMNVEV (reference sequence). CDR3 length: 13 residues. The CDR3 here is CASSLAGRTEAFF.

CDR3 in amino acids: CASRVSSYNSPLHF. V and J are TRBV6-2 or TRBV6-3 and TRBJ1-6. CDR3 length: 14 amino acids. CDR1 is MNHEY, CDR2 SVGEGT, per germline.

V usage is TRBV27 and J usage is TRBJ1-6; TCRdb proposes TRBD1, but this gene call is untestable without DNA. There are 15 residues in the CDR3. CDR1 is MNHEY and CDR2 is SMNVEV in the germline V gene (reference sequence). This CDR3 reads CASSVGGRSNSPLHF.

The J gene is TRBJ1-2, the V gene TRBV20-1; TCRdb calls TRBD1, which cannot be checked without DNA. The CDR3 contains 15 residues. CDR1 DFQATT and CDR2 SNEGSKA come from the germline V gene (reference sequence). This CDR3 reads CSARVPRDRVHGYTF.

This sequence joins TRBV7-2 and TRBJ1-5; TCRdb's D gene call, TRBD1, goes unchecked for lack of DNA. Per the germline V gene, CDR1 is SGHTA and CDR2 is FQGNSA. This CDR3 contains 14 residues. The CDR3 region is CASSRDREGQPQHF.